The 11 T cell receptor beta chains listed next were all sequenced from one sample in a study of blood T cells in healthy people across ages. A second PCR, run for 7 to 11 cycles, used a sample-barcoded 5' primer plus a J-beta primer mix. TCRdb re-derived calls from the 5' RACE reads in MiXCR, one entry per CDR3 protein. The sample yields roughly 1,100,000 distinct CDR3 sequences, 20% to 25% seen once. These data also featured in a second study, about T cells of mothers and their children.

Input material: blood. The origin of the receptors is a girl aged 2 to 9 in good health.

The chain is built from TRBV6-1 and TRBJ2-3, with 13 bases fitting TRBD2. Trimming at V came to 5 bases and at J to 5 bases, leaving 1 base not matched to a gene. Germline V gives CDR1 MNHNS, CDR2 SASEGT. The CDR3 extends over 14 amino acids. The CDR3 nucleotides read TGTGCCAGCAGTAGGACTAGCGGGGGAGATACGCAGTATTTT. Translating it yields CASSRTSGGDTQYF.

This clonotype was counted only a few times. J is TRBJ2-5 and V is TRBV15; no clear D gene. Trimming pared 1 base from V and 5 bases from J, leaving 14 bases between. Germline-derived CDR1 and CDR2 are LNHNV and YYDKDF (reference sequence). This CDR3 comprises 15 residues. CDR3 nucleotide sequence: TGTGCCACCAGCAGAGTTGATGATTGGCCGGAGACCCAGTACTTC. Protein sequence: CATSRVDDWPETQYF.

This clonotype has a handful of counts. This chain connects TRBV7-9 to TRBJ1-1, with TRBD1 identical over 7 bases. With V trimmed by 3 bases and J by 4 bases, 5 bases remained unmatched. The CDR3 loop spans 14 amino acids. CDR1 SEHNR and CDR2 FQNEAQ come from the germline V gene (reference sequence). The DNA for the CDR3 is TGTGCCAGCAGCTTCACAGGGGTGGGCACTGAAGCTTTCTTT. Translating it yields CASSFTGVGTEAFF. Using reference TRBV7-9 and TRBJ1-1 for the parts outside the CDR3, the full variable domain is DTGVSQNPRHKITKRGQNVTFRCDPISEHNRLYWYRQTLGQGPEFLTYFQNEAQLEKSRLLSDRFSAERPKGSFSTLEIQRTEQGDSAMYLCASSFTGVGTEAFFGQGTRLTVV.

The chain couples TRBV15 to TRBJ1-4; no clear D gene. The V end was cut by 4 bases, the J end by 6 bases, with 12 bases between. The CDR3 is 14 amino acids. Germline values: CDR1 LNHNV, CDR2 YYDKDF (reference sequence). CDR3 residues: CATSIRRQYEKLFF. CDR3 in DNA: TGTGCCACCAGCATCAGGAGGCAATATGAAAAACTGTTTTTT.

This clonotype was picked up a small number of times. The CDR3 region has the DNA TGTGCCAGCAGCCTACTCTCGTCGAACACTGAAGCTTTCTTT. Protein product: CASSLLSSNTEAFF. The chain combines TRBV12-3 or TRBV12-4 with TRBJ1-1; no definite D call. Trimming took off 6 bases at V and 1 base at J, with 12 bases between the two ends. CDR3 length: 14 amino acids.

The J gene is TRBJ1-5, the V gene TRBV13, with unresolved D. There are 16 residues in the CDR3. Trimming took 2 bases from V and 0 from J, leaving 11 bases between them. The germline CDR1 and CDR2 sequences are PRHDT and FYEKMQ (reference sequence). The CDR3 sequence is CASSLRAVPSNQPQHF. For the CDR3, the DNA is TGTGCCAGCAGCTTAAGGGCAGTTCCTAGCAATCAGCCCCAGCATTTT.

V usage is TRBV3-1 and J usage is TRBJ2-7; D gene uncertain. CDR1 and CDR2 (germline): LGHDT, YNNKEL (reference sequence). The ends were cut back, 3 bases at V and 6 bases at J, with 9 bases in the middle. The CDR3 spans 12 residues. CDR3 region: CASSQTVGEQYF. CDR3 coding DNA: TGTGCCAGCAGCCAGACGGTTGGCGAGCAGTACTTC.

This chain connects TRBV5-1 to TRBJ2-5; possibly TRBD2 for D (6 bases). Germline-derived CDR1 and CDR2 are SGHRS and YFSETQ. The CDR3 runs to 14 residues. The ends were cut back, 5 bases at V and 2 bases at J, with 13 bases in the middle. The CDR3 sequence: CASRGGQYQETQYF. DNA for the CDR3: TGCGCCAGCAGGGGAGGCCAATATCAAGAGACCCAGTACTTC.

This chain links TRBV6-6 with TRBJ1-5; D call uncertain. V lost 0 bases and J 5 bases, leaving 5 bases between the germline ends. Germline assignment: CDR1 MNHNY and CDR2 SVGAGI (reference sequence). The CDR3 runs 13 residues. This CDR3 reads CASSYSPDQPQHF. CDR3 nucleotide sequence: TGTGCCAGCAGTTACTCCCCAGATCAGCCCCAGCATTTT.

This chain uses TRBV9 with TRBJ2-4; D possibly corresponds to TRBD1 (6 bases). This CDR3 comprises 13 residues. CDR1 is SGDLS, CDR2 YYNGEE, per germline. The V gene lost 3 bases and the J gene lost 5 bases, with 9 bases spanning the gap. The CDR3 loop is CASSENRENIQYF. CDR3 bases: TGTGCCAGCAGCGAAAACAGGGAAAACATTCAGTACTTC.

The chain couples TRBV19 to TRBJ2-5; D is unresolved. The J call may be faulty, since TRBJ2-7 better matches the DNA end. Germline lookup yields CDR1 LNHDA and CDR2 SQIVND (reference sequence). This CDR3 is built from 13 residues. CDR3 sequence (DNA): TGTGCCAGTAGTATAGACGCTTCCTACGAGCAGTACTTC. Amino acids: CASSIDASYEQYF.